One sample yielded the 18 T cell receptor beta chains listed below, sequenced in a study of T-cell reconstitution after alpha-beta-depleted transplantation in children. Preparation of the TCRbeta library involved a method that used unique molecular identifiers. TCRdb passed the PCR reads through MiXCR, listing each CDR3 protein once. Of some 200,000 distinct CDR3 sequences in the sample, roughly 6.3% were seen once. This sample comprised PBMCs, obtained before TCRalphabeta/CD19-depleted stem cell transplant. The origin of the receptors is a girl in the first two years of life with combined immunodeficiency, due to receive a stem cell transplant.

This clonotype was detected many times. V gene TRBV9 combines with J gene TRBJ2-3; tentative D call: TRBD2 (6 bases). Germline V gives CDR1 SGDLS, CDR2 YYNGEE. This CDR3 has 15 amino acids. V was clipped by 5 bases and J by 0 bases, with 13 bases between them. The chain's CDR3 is CASSDRDWSTDTQYF. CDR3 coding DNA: TGTGCCAGCAGTGACCGGGACTGGAGCACAGATACGCAGTATTTT.

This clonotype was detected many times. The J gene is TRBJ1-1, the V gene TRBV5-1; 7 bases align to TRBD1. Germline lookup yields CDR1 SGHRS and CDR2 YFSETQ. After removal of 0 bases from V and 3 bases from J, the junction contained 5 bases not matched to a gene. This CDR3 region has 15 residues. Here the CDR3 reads CASSLALTGYTEAFF. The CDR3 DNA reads TGCGCCAGCAGCTTGGCTCTGACAGGGTACACTGAAGCTTTCTTT.

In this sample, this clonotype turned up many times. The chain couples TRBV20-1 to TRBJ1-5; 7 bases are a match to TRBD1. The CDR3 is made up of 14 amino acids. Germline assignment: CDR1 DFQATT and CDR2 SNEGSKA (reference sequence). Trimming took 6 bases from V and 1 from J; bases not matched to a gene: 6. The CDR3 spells CSALDRESNQPQHF. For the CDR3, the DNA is TGCAGTGCCCTCGACAGGGAGAGCAATCAGCCCCAGCATTTT.

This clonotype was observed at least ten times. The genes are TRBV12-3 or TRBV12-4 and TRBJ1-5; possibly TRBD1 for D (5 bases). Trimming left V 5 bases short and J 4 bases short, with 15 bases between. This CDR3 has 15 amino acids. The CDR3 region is CASSAPGPLNQPQHF. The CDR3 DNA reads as TGTGCCAGCAGTGCGCCGGGACCTCTAAATCAGCCCCAGCATTTT.

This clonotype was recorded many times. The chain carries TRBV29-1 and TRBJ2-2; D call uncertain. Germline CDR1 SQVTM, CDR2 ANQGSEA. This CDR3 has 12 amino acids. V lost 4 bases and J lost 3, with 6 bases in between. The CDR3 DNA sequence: TGCAGCGTTGCCTCTTACACCGGGGAGCTGTTTTTT. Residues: CSVASYTGELFF.

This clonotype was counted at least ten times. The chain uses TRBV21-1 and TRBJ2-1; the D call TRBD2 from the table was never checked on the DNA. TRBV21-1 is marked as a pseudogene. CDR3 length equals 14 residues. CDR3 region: CAILGPLVYNEQFF. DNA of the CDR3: TGTGCCATTTTAGGCCCTCTCGTCTACAATGAGCAGTTCTTC.

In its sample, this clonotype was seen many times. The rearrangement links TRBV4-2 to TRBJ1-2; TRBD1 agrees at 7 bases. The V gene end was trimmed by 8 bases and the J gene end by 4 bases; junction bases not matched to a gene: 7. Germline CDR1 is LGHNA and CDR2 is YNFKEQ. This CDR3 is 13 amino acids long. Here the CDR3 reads CASFQGGGYGYTF. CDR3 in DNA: TGTGCCAGCTTTCAAGGGGGCGGCTATGGCTACACCTTC.

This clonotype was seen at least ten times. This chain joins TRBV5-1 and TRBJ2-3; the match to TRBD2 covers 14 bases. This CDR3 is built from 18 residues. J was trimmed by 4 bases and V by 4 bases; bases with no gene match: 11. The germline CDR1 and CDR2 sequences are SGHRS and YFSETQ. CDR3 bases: TGCGCCAGCAGCGCAGTGTCCGGGACTAGCGGGAGTGCAGATACGCAGTATTTT. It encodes CASSAVSGTSGSADTQYF.

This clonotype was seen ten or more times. CDR3: CSVGQGLNTEAFF. For the CDR3, the DNA is TGCAGCGTTGGGCAGGGCTTGAACACTGAAGCTTTCTTT. The V gene is TRBV29-1, the J gene TRBJ1-1, with D perhaps matching TRBD1 (5 bases). Germline assignment: CDR1 SQVTM and CDR2 ANQGSEA. The length of the CDR3 is 13 residues. Trimming took 4 bases from V and 0 from J, leaving 9 bases between them.

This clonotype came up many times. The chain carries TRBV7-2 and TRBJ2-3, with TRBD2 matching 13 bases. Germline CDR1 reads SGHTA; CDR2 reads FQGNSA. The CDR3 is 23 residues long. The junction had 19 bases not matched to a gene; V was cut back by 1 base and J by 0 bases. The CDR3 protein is CASSLVLRLAGGPQPSSTDTQYF. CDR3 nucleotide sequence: TGTGCCAGCAGCTTAGTTTTACGACTAGCGGGGGGCCCACAACCTTCTAGCACAGATACGCAGTATTTT.

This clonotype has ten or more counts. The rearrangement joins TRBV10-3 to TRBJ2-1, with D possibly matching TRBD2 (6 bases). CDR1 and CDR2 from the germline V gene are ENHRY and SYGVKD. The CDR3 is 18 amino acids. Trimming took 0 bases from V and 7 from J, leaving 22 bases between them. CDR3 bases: TGTGCCATCAGTGAGTCTCACAGACTAGGAGGGGCGGGGAATGAGCAGTTCTTC. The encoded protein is CAISESHRLGGAGNEQFF.

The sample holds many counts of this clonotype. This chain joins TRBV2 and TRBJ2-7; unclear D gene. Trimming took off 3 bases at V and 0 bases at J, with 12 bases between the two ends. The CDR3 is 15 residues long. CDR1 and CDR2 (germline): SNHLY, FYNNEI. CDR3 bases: TGTGCCAGCAGTGAGTCAGGTACCAGCTCCTACGAGCAGTACTTC. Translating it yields CASSESGTSSYEQYF.

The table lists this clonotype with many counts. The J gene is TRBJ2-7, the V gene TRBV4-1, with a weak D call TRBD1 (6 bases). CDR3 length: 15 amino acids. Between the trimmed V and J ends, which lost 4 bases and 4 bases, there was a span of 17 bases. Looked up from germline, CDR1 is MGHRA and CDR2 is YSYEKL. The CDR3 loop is CASSPRDTRFYEQYF. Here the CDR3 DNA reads TGCGCCAGCAGCCCCAGGGACACAAGATTTTACGAGCAGTACTTC.

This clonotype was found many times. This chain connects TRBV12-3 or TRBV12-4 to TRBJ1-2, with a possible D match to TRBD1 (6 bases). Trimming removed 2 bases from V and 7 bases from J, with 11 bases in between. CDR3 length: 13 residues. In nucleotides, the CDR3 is TGTGCCAGCAGTTTAATGGCGGGGGCTGGCTACACCTTC. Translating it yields CASSLMAGAGYTF.

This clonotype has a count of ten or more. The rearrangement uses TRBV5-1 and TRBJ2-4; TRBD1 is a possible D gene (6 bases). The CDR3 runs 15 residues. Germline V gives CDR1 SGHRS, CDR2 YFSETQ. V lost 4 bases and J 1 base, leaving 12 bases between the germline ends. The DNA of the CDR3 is TGCGCCAGCAGCCCAACAGGGTTCGCCAAAAACATTCAGTACTTC. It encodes CASSPTGFAKNIQYF. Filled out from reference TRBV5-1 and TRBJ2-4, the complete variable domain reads KAGVTQTPRYLIKTRGQQVTLSCSPISGHRSVSWYQQTPGQGLQFLFEYFSETQRNKGNFPGRFSGRQFSNSRSEMNVSTLELGDSALYLCASSPTGFAKNIQYFGAGTRLSVL.

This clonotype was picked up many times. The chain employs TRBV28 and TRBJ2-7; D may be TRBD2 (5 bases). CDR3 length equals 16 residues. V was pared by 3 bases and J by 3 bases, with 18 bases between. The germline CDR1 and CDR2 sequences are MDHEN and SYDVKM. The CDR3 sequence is CASSFQSENRGYEQYF. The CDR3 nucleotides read TGTGCCAGCAGTTTCCAATCCGAAAACCGGGGCTACGAGCAGTACTTC. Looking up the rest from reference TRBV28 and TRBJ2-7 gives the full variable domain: DVKVTQSSRYLVKRTGEKVFLECVQDMDHENMFWYRQDPGLGLRLIYFSYDVKMKEKGDIPEGYSVSREKKERFSLILESASTNQTSMYLCASSFQSENRGYEQYFGPGTRLTVT.

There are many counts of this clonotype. The CDR3 protein is CASSPPLGLGRELFF. The CDR3 DNA is TGTGCCAGCTCACCACCGCTCGGACTGGGGCGGGAGCTGTTTTTT. The chain combines TRBV18 with TRBJ2-2; D tentatively fits TRBD1 or TRBD2 (5 bases each). The V gene lost 0 bases and the J gene lost 9 bases, with 14 bases spanning the gap. The germline V gene has CDR1 KGHSH and CDR2 LQKENI. This CDR3 contains 15 residues.

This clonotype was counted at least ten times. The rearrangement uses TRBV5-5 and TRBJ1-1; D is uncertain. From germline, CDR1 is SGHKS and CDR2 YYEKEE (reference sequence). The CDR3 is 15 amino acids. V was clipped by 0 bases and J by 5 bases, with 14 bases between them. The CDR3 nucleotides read TGTGCCAGCAGCTTGGAGTTGGTGGGAACGACTGAAGCTTTCTTT. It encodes CASSLELVGTTEAFF.